Listed here are 30 T cell receptor beta chains from one sample, sequenced in a study of blood T cell repertoires in COVID-19. Libraries were prepared by immunoSEQ multiplex PCR; TCRdb keeps only in-frame clonotypes and omits some of them. The sample records about 100,000 clones, about 90% being singletons. Sample: peripheral blood. The receptors shown here come from a young man in a cohort sampled during active COVID-19.

The chain recombines TRBV19 with TRBJ2-7, with D perhaps TRBD1 (7 bases). V was shortened by 4 bases and J by 6 bases, with 13 bases between the two germline ends. CDR3 length: 13 residues. The germline V gene has CDR1 LNHDA and CDR2 SQIVND (reference sequence). This CDR3 is CASSRQGLREQYF. CDR3 DNA: TGTGCCAGTAGTAGACAGGGACTTCGCGAGCAGTACTTC.

The V call is TRBV6-5, the J call TRBJ2-7; D uncertain. The CDR3 has 14 amino acids. The ends were cut back, 6 bases at V and 4 bases at J, with 16 bases in the middle. The germline CDR1 and CDR2 sequences are MNHEY and SVGAGI. CDR3: CASSQAQRTYEQYF. CDR3 DNA sequence: TGTGCCAGCAGCCAGGCCCAGAGAACATACGAGCAGTACTTC.

This clone was picked up one time. The genes are TRBV5-1 and TRBJ2-3; D is undetermined. Germline V lookup: CDR1 SGHRS, CDR2 YFSETQ. The V and J ends lost 0 bases and 0 bases respectively, with 5 bases between them. The CDR3 sequence is 14 residues long. DNA of the CDR3: TGCGCCAGCAGCTTGGCGACTAGCACAGATACGCAGTATTTT. Translation: CASSLATSTDTQYF.

The V call is TRBV19, the J call TRBJ2-1; maybe TRBD1 (7 bases). Trimming pared 7 bases from V and 7 bases from J, leaving 20 bases between. The V gene's germline CDR1 is LNHDA and CDR2 SQIVND (reference sequence). The CDR3 has 15 amino acids. The CDR3 protein is CASNLDRDGGNEQFF. CDR3 DNA: TGTGCCAGTAATCTCGACAGGGATGGGGGGAATGAGCAGTTCTTC.

This chain links TRBV9 with TRBJ2-3, with D tentatively TRBD1 (5 bases). The CDR3 sequence is 15 residues long. Per the germline V gene, CDR1 is SGDLS and CDR2 is YYNGEE. V lost 3 bases and J 1 base, leaving 12 bases between the germline ends. CDR3 sequence reads: CASSASTARTDTQYF. The CDR3 region has the DNA TGTGCCAGCAGCGCCTCGACAGCCCGCACAGATACGCAGTATTTT.

CDR3 sequence (DNA): TGTGCCAGCAGTGTCCAGGGGTTGAGGGAAGAAAAACTGTTTTTT. As protein: CASSVQGLREEKLFF. This rearrangement joins TRBV2 to TRBJ1-4; D may be TRBD1 (6 bases). Trimming removed 4 bases from V and 8 bases from J, with 17 bases in between. The CDR3 loop spans 15 amino acids. Looked up from germline, CDR1 is SNHLY and CDR2 is FYNNEI.

This rearrangement joins TRBV19 to TRBJ1-2; 10 bases line up with TRBD1. The CDR3 covers 12 residues. Germline V CDR1 and CDR2: LNHDA, SQIVND (reference sequence). V gave up 6 bases and J gave up 7 bases; unmatched junction bases: 2. CDR3 in amino acids: CASRTGGTGYTF. CDR3 bases: TGTGCCAGTAGGACAGGGGGCACTGGCTACACCTTC. Full variable domain (missing parts from reference TRBV19 and TRBJ1-2): DGGITQSPKYLFRKEGQNVTLSCEQNLNHDAMYWYRQDPGQGLRLIYYSQIVNDFQKGDIAEGYSVSREKKESFPLTVTSAQKNPTAFYLCASRTGGTGYTFGSGTRLTVV.

The chain carries TRBV18 and TRBJ2-3; maybe TRBD2 (6 bases). This CDR3 has 14 amino acids. Germline CDR1 and CDR2: KGHSH and LQKENI. Trimming took 3 bases from V and 0 from J, leaving 7 bases between them. CDR3 region: CASSPGTSTDTQYF. The CDR3 DNA sequence: TGTGCCAGCTCACCTGGGACTAGCACAGATACGCAGTATTTT. The full variable domain, completed using reference TRBV18 and TRBJ2-3, is NAGVMQNPRHLVRRRGQEARLRCSPMKGHSHVYWYRQLPEEGLKFMVYLQKENIIDESGMPKERFSAEFPKEGPSILRIQQVVRGDSAAYFCASSPGTSTDTQYFGPGTRLTVL.

This clone was observed a handful of times. The chain couples TRBV7-9 to TRBJ1-2; unclear D gene. V lost 0 bases to trimming and J lost 4 bases, with 6 bases between them. CDR3 length equals 13 residues. Germline V lookup: CDR1 SEHNR, CDR2 FQNEAQ (reference sequence). DNA of the CDR3: TGTGCCAGCAGCTTAGCTCTTCGCTATGGCTACACCTTC. Residues: CASSLALRYGYTF.

The V and J genes are TRBV5-1 and TRBJ2-3; D might be TRBD1 (6 bases). The CDR3 extends over 15 amino acids. The germline V and J ends were trimmed by 2 bases and 2 bases, with 12 bases remaining between them. In germline, CDR1 is SGHRS, CDR2 YFSETQ. The CDR3: CASSFNQGPTDTQYF. CDR3 nucleotide sequence: TGCGCCAGCAGCTTTAATCAGGGGCCCACAGATACGCAGTATTTT.

There are a few counts of this clone. The chain couples TRBV6-5 to TRBJ2-7; TRBD1 might be the D (6 bases). CDR1 is MNHEY, CDR2 SVGAGI, per germline. The CDR3 is 13 amino acids. V lost 4 bases and J lost 3, with 10 bases in between. In nucleotides, the CDR3 is TGTGCCAGCAGTTCGACAGGCTTCTACGAGCAGTACTTC. Encoded protein: CASSSTGFYEQYF.

The chain links TRBV2 to TRBJ2-7, with D perhaps matching TRBD1 (5 bases). Trimming took 4 bases from V and 4 from J, leaving 8 bases between them. Looked up from germline, CDR1 is SNHLY and CDR2 is FYNNEI. CDR3 length: 12 residues. This CDR3 reads CASSAQGYEQYF. CDR3 DNA sequence: TGTGCCAGCAGTGCCCAGGGTTACGAGCAGTACTTC.

This rearrangement joins TRBV7-2 to TRBJ1-5, with a tentative D call TRBD1 (5 bases). V shed 3 bases and J shed 4 bases, with 10 bases lying between them. There are 14 residues in the CDR3. CDR1 is SGHTA, CDR2 FQGNSA, per germline. CDR3 residues: CASSFYQGNQPQHF. In DNA form, the CDR3 reads TGTGCCAGCAGCTTCTACCAGGGTAATCAGCCCCAGCATTTT.

DNA for the CDR3: TGTGCCAGCAGCTTCTTGACAGGGGCCTACGAGCAGTACTTC. Protein: CASSFLTGAYEQYF. V is TRBV5-6 and J is TRBJ2-7, with 8 nucleotides matching TRBD1. The CDR3 loop spans 14 amino acids. V lost 2 bases to trimming and J lost 2 bases; unmatched junction nucleotides: 3. Germline V CDR1 and CDR2: SGHDT, YYEEEE.

The chain is built from TRBV6-6 and TRBJ1-5; D ambiguous. The CDR3 consists of 14 residues. The germline gives CDR1 MNHNY, CDR2 SVGAGI (reference sequence). V dropped 4 bases and J dropped 5 bases, with 12 bases sitting between them. The CDR3 spells CASSSDAGYQPQHF. The CDR3 DNA follows: TGTGCCAGCAGTTCCGATGCGGGGTATCAGCCCCAGCATTTT.

The chain combines TRBV6-5 with TRBJ1-4, with TRBD1 matching 8 bases. This CDR3 has 15 amino acids. Trimming cost V 5 bases and J 3 bases; bases outside gene matches: 5. CDR1 is MNHEY, CDR2 SVGAGI, per germline. The CDR3 DNA reads TGTGCCAGCAGTACGGGACAGGTCTCTAATGAAAAACTGTTTTTT. Amino acids: CASSTGQVSNEKLFF.

This rearrangement joins TRBV10-1 to TRBJ2-1; TRBD2 matches 7 bases. Germline CDR1 reads WNHNN; CDR2 reads SYGVQD (reference sequence). The CDR3 totals 13 residues. V gave up 6 bases and J gave up 7 bases; unmatched junction bases: 6. CDR3 region: CASRAGRGNEQFF. The CDR3 region has the DNA TGCGCCAGCAGGGCAGGGCGGGGGAATGAGCAGTTCTTC.

The chain uses TRBV2 and TRBJ2-2, with D uncertain. Trimming cost V 0 bases and J 6 bases, with 5 bases left between them. Germline V gene lookup returns CDR1 SNHLY and CDR2 FYNNEI. The CDR3 is 13 amino acids. CDR3 residues: CASSEAFSGELFF. CDR3 nucleotide sequence: TGTGCCAGCAGTGAAGCCTTTTCCGGGGAGCTGTTTTTT.

J is TRBJ2-7 and V is TRBV2; D gene ambiguous. The CDR3 is made up of 11 amino acids. V was cut by 8 bases and J by 4 bases, with 9 bases left in between. Germline V gene lookup returns CDR1 SNHLY and CDR2 FYNNEI. The CDR3 DNA follows: TGTGCCAGCGGGCCCCATTACGAGCAGTACTTC. Its translation is CASGPHYEQYF. The variable domain in full, with the rest retrieved from reference TRBV2 and TRBJ2-7, is EPEVTQTPSHQVTQMGQEVILRCVPISNHLYFYWYRQILGQKVEFLVSFYNNEISEKSEIFDDQFSVERPDGSNFTLKIRSTKLEDSAMYFCASGPHYEQYFGPGTRLTVT.

V gene TRBV27 combines with J gene TRBJ2-2, with 7 positions matching TRBD1. CDR3 length: 16 residues. Germline CDR1 and CDR2: MNHEY and SMNVEV (reference sequence). V lost 2 bases, J lost 3 bases, and 6 bases stayed unmatched. CDR3 sequence: CASSLSGTDYTGELFF. The CDR3, as DNA: TGTGCCAGCAGTTTAAGTGGGACAGATTACACCGGGGAGCTGTTTTTT.

There are a few counts of this clone. Other DNA sequences in the sample encode the same CDR3. This chain joins TRBV12-3 or TRBV12-4 and TRBJ1-1; D unclear. Trimming removed 0 bases from V and 0 bases from J, with 2 bases in between. This CDR3 is built from 13 residues. The CDR3 sequence: CASSLAMNTEAFF. The CDR3, as DNA: TGTGCCAGCAGTTTAGCTATGAACACTGAAGCTTTCTTT.

The rearrangement joins TRBV7-9 to TRBJ1-1; 7 bases are shared with TRBD1. The V and J ends lost 8 bases and 2 bases, in that order; junction bases with no gene match: 11. Germline V CDR1 and CDR2: SEHNR, FQNEAQ (reference sequence). CDR3 length: 15 amino acids. The CDR3 sequence is CASGTRQGQNTEAFF. The CDR3 DNA reads as TGTGCCAGCGGGACAAGACAGGGACAAAACACTGAAGCTTTCTTT.

The sample holds a few counts of this clone. This CDR3 is also generated by other DNA sequences in the sample. The chain combines TRBV19 with TRBJ1-1; 9 bases line up with TRBD1. The CDR3 covers 13 residues. The germline gives CDR1 LNHDA, CDR2 SQIVND (reference sequence). V trimming: 4 bases; J trimming: 3 bases; junction bases outside the gene matches: 0. In DNA, the CDR3 is TGTGCCAGTAGTAGACAGGGGGACACTGAAGCTTTCTTT. Translation: CASSRQGDTEAFF.

V and J are TRBV28 and TRBJ2-7; 8 nucleotides match TRBD1. The CDR3 has 14 residues. Per germline, CDR1 MDHEN and CDR2 SYDVKM. V lost 6 bases, J lost 1 base, and 5 bases stayed unmatched. The CDR3 coding sequence is TGTGCCAGCAGGTTGGGACAGGAGTCCTACGAGCAGTACTTC. It specifies CASRLGQESYEQYF.

In this sample, this clone turned up once. The J gene is TRBJ2-7, the V gene TRBV9; possible D gene TRBD1, 6 bases. Germline lookup yields CDR1 SGDLS and CDR2 YYNGEE. Trimming took off 4 bases at V and 0 bases at J, with 11 bases between the two ends. The CDR3 has 14 residues. The CDR3 loop is CASSQGIISYEQYF. CDR3 nucleotides: TGTGCCAGCAGCCAGGGGATTATCTCCTACGAGCAGTACTTC.

The CDR3 DNA reads TGTGCCAGCAGTTCAGCAGGGGTCCTAGAAAAACTGTTTTTT. Translated: CASSSAGVLEKLFF. The chain recombines TRBV6-6 with TRBJ1-4; maybe TRBD1 (6 bases). The ends were cut back, 4 bases at V and 8 bases at J, with 14 bases in the middle. In germline, CDR1 is MNHNY, CDR2 SVGAGI (reference sequence). This CDR3 contains 14 residues.

V gene TRBV4-2 combines with J gene TRBJ1-2; D is unclear. Per germline, CDR1 LGHNA and CDR2 YNFKEQ. The CDR3 consists of 16 residues. V lost 4 bases and J lost 4, with 19 bases in between. The CDR3 coding sequence is TGTGCCAGCAGCCCTGAGACGGCAGGATTTATCTATGGCTACACCTTC. Its protein product is CASSPETAGFIYGYTF.

V and J are TRBV6-5 and TRBJ2-7; D is unresolved. The CDR3 spans 14 residues. Germline V lookup: CDR1 MNHEY, CDR2 SVGAGI. Trimming cost V 2 bases and J 2 bases, with 10 bases left between them. The CDR3 region is CASSYTMPAYEQYF. The DNA of the CDR3 is TGTGCCAGCAGTTACACCATGCCAGCCTACGAGCAGTACTTC.

This clone was seen once. The V and J genes are TRBV28 and TRBJ1-2; D is possibly TRBD1 (6 bases). V was shortened by 10 bases and J by 0 bases, with 12 bases between the two germline ends. This CDR3 contains 13 residues. Germline V lookup: CDR1 MDHEN, CDR2 SYDVKM. CDR3 coding DNA: TGTGCCATCACAGGGCCCACTAACTATGGCTACACCTTC. Protein: CAITGPTNYGYTF.

This clone occurred once. The genes are TRBV5-1 and TRBJ2-3; 8 nucleotides align to TRBD1. The CDR3 runs 14 residues. Germline-derived CDR1 and CDR2 are SGHRS and YFSETQ. V was clipped by 4 bases and J by 1 base; unmatched bases: 2. CDR3 bases: TGCGCCAGCAGCAAGGGACAGGGCACAGATACGCAGTATTTT. This gives the protein CASSKGQGTDTQYF.